This T cell receptor (beta chain) originates from a study of blood T cell repertoires in COVID-19. The assay was immunoSEQ multiplex PCR, and TCRdb's table has in-frame clones only and misses some. The sample shows fewer than 250,000 clones, roughly 78% of them seen only once. The CDR3 spans 13 residues. Germline V gene data show CDR1 as LGHNA and CDR2 as YSLEER. V was shortened by 0 bases and J by 7 bases, with 10 bases between the two germline ends. The receptor's source is a woman in her forties with acute or convalescent COVID-19. Sequencing input: peripheral blood. The chain employs TRBV4-3 and TRBJ2-7; a weak D match, TRBD1 (6 bases). Here the CDR3 reads CASSQEQGWEQYF. The CDR3 DNA reads as TGCGCCAGCAGCCAAGAACAGGGTTGGGAGCAGTACTTC.